This entry describes one TCR beta chain. This sample stems from a study of blood T cell repertoires in COVID-19. Study at large: Specimens from acute and convalescent COVID-19 originated in the United States, Italy and Spain. T cells, B-cell-depleted T cells, or PBMCs supplied cDNA or gDNA.

Individuals aged roughly 18 to 95 years were recruited from fewer than 25 US areas. Trimming pared 0 bases from V and 8 bases from J, leaving 13 bases between. The CDR3 has 14 amino acids. Germline V gene data show CDR1 as LGHDT and CDR2 as YNNKEL (reference sequence). In the original processing: Amplification with reference gene primers provided the estimates of nucleated cell counts. Assay used: immunoSEQ multiplex PCR; TCRdb lists only in-frame clones, some missing. That table gives V, J and clone size, and the DNA gave D and trimming. The sample consists of under 300,000 clones, about nine tenths of them appearing once.

The sequenced material came from PBMCs or T cells enriched from blood (not recorded which). This receptor was obtained from a woman aged 25 to 45 with acute COVID-19. The chain links TRBV3-1 (or the pseudogene TRBV3-2) to TRBJ1-1; no reliable D call. CDR3 sequence reads: CASSQEGLGREAFF. The CDR3 DNA follows: TGTGCCAGCAGCCAAGAGGGTTTGGGGAGGGAAGCTTTCTTT.